The rows below give T cell receptor beta chains drawn from one sample of a study of T-cell reconstitution after alpha-beta-depleted transplantation in children. TCRdb independently ran MiXCR on the PCR reads; one entry per CDR3 protein. The sample lists almost 500,000 distinct CDR3 sequences, under 15% occurring once. The sequenced sample was PBMCs from the stem cell graft donor, obtained from the stem cell graft. The receptor set was obtained from a human donor who donated a stem cell graft to a child with combined immunodeficiency. The CDR3 runs from the conserved cysteine through the conserved F or W.

15	TRBV6-5	TRBJ2-7	CASSYSRAVGYEQYF
15	TRBV11-2	TRBJ2-1	CASSSGTSKRNEQFF
14	TRBV25-1	TRBJ2-2	CASSERSATGELFF
13	TRBV7-3	TRBJ1-1	CASSLGQNSEAFF
16	TRBV12-3/TRBV12-4	TRBJ2-5	CASSLFTSGFQETQYF
17	TRBV4-1	TRBJ2-5	CASSQDLLAGAVETQYF
15	TRBV5-1	TRBJ2-3	CASSLGGPRTDTQYF
16	TRBV9	TRBJ2-2	CASSVDFLPNTGELFF
14	TRBV10-3	TRBJ1-4	CAISEGSGNEKLFF
14	TRBV2	TRBJ2-1	CARGSLIRYNEQFF
14	TRBV5-1	TRBJ2-7	CASSEGATKLEQYF
17	TRBV20-1	TRBJ2-7	CSALDTRPDLFLYEQYF